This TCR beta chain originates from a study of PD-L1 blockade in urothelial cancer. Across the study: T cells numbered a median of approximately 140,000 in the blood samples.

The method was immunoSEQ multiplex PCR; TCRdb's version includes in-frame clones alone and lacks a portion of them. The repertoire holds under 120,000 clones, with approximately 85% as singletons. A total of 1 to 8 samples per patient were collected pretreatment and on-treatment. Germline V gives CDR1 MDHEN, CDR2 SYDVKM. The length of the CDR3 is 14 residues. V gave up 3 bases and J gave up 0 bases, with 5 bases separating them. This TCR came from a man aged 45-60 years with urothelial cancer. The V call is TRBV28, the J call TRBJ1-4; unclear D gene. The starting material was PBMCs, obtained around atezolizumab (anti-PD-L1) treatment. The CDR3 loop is CASSFGATNEKLFF. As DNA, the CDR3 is TGTGCCAGCAGTTTCGGAGCAACTAATGAAAAACTGTTTTTT.